These 30 T cell receptor beta chains came from one sample sequenced in a study of cytomegalovirus exposure and HLA in healthy donors. 60 Vbeta and 13 Jbeta primers were used in PCR. This table comes from immunoSEQ multiplex PCR, and its TCRdb copy is limited to in-frame clones, with some not included. The table includes approximately 130,000 clones, roughly 82% detected once. Source material: PBMCs. These receptors were taken from a boy between 10 and 17 years old in good health and CMV-seronegative.

The V call is TRBV7-9, the J call TRBJ2-1, with D maybe TRBD2 (6 bases). In germline, CDR1 is SEHNR, CDR2 FQNEAQ (reference sequence). Trimming left V 4 bases short and J 8 bases short, with 18 bases between. The CDR3 runs 15 residues. The CDR3 DNA sequence: TGTGCCAGCAGCTCCCCCGAGCGGGTCGTCGATGAGCAGTTCTTC. Residues: CASSSPERVVDEQFF.

The rearrangement links TRBV29-1 to TRBJ2-5; D perhaps matches TRBD1 (5 bases). The CDR3 has 14 amino acids. The germline V gene encodes CDR1 SQVTM and CDR2 ANQGSEA. V was shortened by 2 bases and J by 1 base, with 11 bases between the two germline ends. The CDR3, as DNA: TGCAGCGTTGAATCAGCGACAGCCCAAGAGACCCAGTACTTC. It codes for CSVESATAQETQYF.

The chain uses TRBV25-1 and TRBJ1-4; D is possibly TRBD1 (6 bases). V lost 2 bases to trimming and J lost 10 bases, with 14 bases between them. CDR1 is MGHDK and CDR2 is SYGVNS in the germline V gene. This CDR3 region has 14 residues. CDR3 sequence (DNA): TGTGCCAGCAGTGAAGCCGGGACATTCCGAAAACTGTTTTTT. Translating gives CASSEAGTFRKLFF.

The chain joins TRBV6-5 to TRBJ2-7; D is ambiguous. The germline V gene encodes CDR1 MNHEY and CDR2 SVGAGI. The CDR3 covers 14 residues. Trimming took 4 bases from V and 5 from J, leaving 15 bases between them. CDR3: CASSSNPFLHEQYF. CDR3 coding DNA: TGTGCCAGCAGTTCTAACCCTTTCCTCCACGAGCAGTACTTC.

The chain couples TRBV2 to TRBJ2-3; D perhaps matches TRBD1 (6 bases). The length of the CDR3 is 13 residues. V shed 7 bases and J shed 2 bases, with 10 bases lying between them. The germline CDR1 and CDR2 sequences are SNHLY and FYNNEI. Here the CDR3 reads CASKTGITDTQYF. CDR3 in DNA: TGTGCCAGCAAAACAGGGATCACAGATACGCAGTATTTT.

The chain carries TRBV28 and TRBJ2-1; tentative D call: TRBD2 (6 bases). From germline, CDR1 is MDHEN and CDR2 SYDVKM. The V end lost 3 bases, the J end lost 7 bases, and 16 bases lay between the germline ends. The length of the CDR3 is 15 residues. The CDR3 coding sequence is TGTGCCAGCAGTTTGCTTCGGGAGACGTTGAATGAGCAGTTCTTC. It translates to CASSLLRETLNEQFF.

This sequence joins TRBV5-1 and TRBJ1-2; D perhaps matches TRBD1 (5 bases). V lost 2 bases and J 5 bases, leaving 10 bases between the germline ends. The CDR3 contains 13 residues. Germline CDR1 reads SGHRS; CDR2 reads YFSETQ. CDR3 DNA: TGCGCCAGCAGCTTTACAGGAGATTATGGCTACACCTTC. This codes for CASSFTGDYGYTF. Looking up the rest from reference TRBV5-1 and TRBJ1-2 gives the full variable domain: KAGVTQTPRYLIKTRGQQVTLSCSPISGHRSVSWYQQTPGQGLQFLFEYFSETQRNKGNFPGRFSGRQFSNSRSEMNVSTLELGDSALYLCASSFTGDYGYTFGSGTRLTVV.

The chain joins TRBV7-9 to TRBJ1-2, with D unresolved. Trimming took 11 bases from V and 2 from J, leaving 12 bases between them. Germline V gene lookup returns CDR1 SEHNR and CDR2 FQNEAQ (reference sequence). The CDR3 totals 12 residues. CDR3 loop: CAWEGSNYGYTF. For the CDR3, the DNA is TGTGCCTGGGAGGGATCCAACTATGGCTACACCTTC.

The chain carries TRBV4-1 and TRBJ2-7; perhaps TRBD2 as D (6 bases). Germline loops: CDR1 MGHRA, CDR2 YSYEKL. The CDR3 is 16 amino acids. V gave up 1 base and J gave up 3 bases, with 16 bases separating them. For the CDR3, the DNA is TGCGCCAGCAGCCAAGGGCTAGGCGGGATTGGCTACGAGCAGTACTTC. Its translation is CASSQGLGGIGYEQYF.

This chain joins TRBV28 and TRBJ2-7, with no clear D. The germline V and J ends were trimmed by 3 bases and 2 bases, with 8 bases remaining between them. Germline V gene data show CDR1 as MDHEN and CDR2 as SYDVKM. This CDR3 is built from 13 residues. Here the CDR3 reads CASSLSQTYEQYF. CDR3 sequence (DNA): TGTGCCAGCAGTTTGTCACAGACCTACGAGCAGTACTTC.

The chain carries TRBV5-6 and TRBJ1-4, with D unclear. V lost 0 bases and J 3 bases, leaving 6 bases between the germline ends. From germline, CDR1 is SGHDT and CDR2 YYEEEE. The CDR3 spans 14 residues. CDR3 loop: CASSLDSSNEKLFF. CDR3 coding DNA: TGTGCCAGCAGCTTGGACAGTTCTAATGAAAAACTGTTTTTT.

This clone showed up just once. The chain links TRBV7-9 to TRBJ2-7; 8 positions agree with TRBD2. Germline CDR1 reads SEHNR; CDR2 reads FQNEAQ (reference sequence). The V segment lost 0 bases and the J segment 2 bases; nucleotides outside the gene matches: 6. The CDR3 totals 16 residues. The DNA of the CDR3 is TGTGCCAGCAGCTTAGCGCGGGGGGAGGCCGCCTACGAGCAGTACTTC. Its protein product is CASSLARGEAAYEQYF.

The genes are TRBV11-2 and TRBJ2-3, with D perhaps matching TRBD2 (5 bases). CDR3 length: 14 amino acids. Trimming removed 1 base from V and 6 bases from J, with 11 bases in between. Looked up from germline, CDR1 is SGHAT and CDR2 is FQNNGV. Here the CDR3 reads CASSLGSGGDTQYF. CDR3 in DNA: TGTGCCAGCAGCTTAGGATCCGGCGGGGATACGCAGTATTTT.

This chain connects TRBV7-8 to TRBJ1-4; no reliable D call. The germline V gene encodes CDR1 SGHVS and CDR2 FQNEAQ. The CDR3 consists of 15 residues. V was trimmed by 6 bases and J by 2 bases, leaving 13 bases between them. The DNA for the CDR3 is TGTGCCAGCAGGCCCCTGGAGGGCACTAATGAAAAACTGTTTTTT. Its translation: CASRPLEGTNEKLFF.

The table lists this clone with a count of one. The genes are TRBV7-2 and TRBJ1-5, with 9 positions matching TRBD1. V shed 2 bases and J 2 bases; nucleotides not matched to a gene: 4. Germline CDR1 reads SGHTA; CDR2 reads FQGNSA. The CDR3 covers 16 residues. The CDR3 region is CASSLRTGEGNQPQHF. The CDR3 DNA is TGTGCCAGCAGCTTAAGGACAGGGGAGGGCAATCAGCCCCAGCATTTT.

The gene calls are TRBV6-1 and TRBJ1-3, with TRBD1 as a possible D gene (6 bases). The CDR3 covers 15 residues. Germline V gives CDR1 MNHNS, CDR2 SASEGT. The germline V and J ends were trimmed by 7 bases and 3 bases, with 16 bases remaining between them. The CDR3 bases are TGTGCCAGCACACTGAGGGGGAATCGTGGAAACACCATATATTTT. The encoded protein is CASTLRGNRGNTIYF.

The rearrangement links TRBV30 to TRBJ2-7; TRBD2 might be the D (6 bases). There are 13 residues in the CDR3. Deletions cut 4 bases from V and 6 bases from J, with 16 bases between. Germline CDR1 GTSNPN, CDR2 SVGIG (reference sequence). The CDR3 DNA sequence: TGTGCCTGGACGGTCGTGGGGGGTCTCGAGCAGTACTTC. Translation gives CAWTVVGGLEQYF.

The chain couples TRBV7-2 to TRBJ2-7; the match to TRBD2 covers 10 bases. Germline V gives CDR1 SGHTA, CDR2 FQGNSA. The CDR3 length is 15 residues. V shed 2 bases and J 6 bases; nucleotides not matched to a gene: 7. In DNA form, the CDR3 reads TGTGCCAGCAGCTTATCTAGCGGGAGCCCCGGCGAGCAGTACTTC. Its translation: CASSLSSGSPGEQYF.

The V gene is TRBV6-1, the J gene TRBJ2-1; TRBD1 matches at 7 bases. The CDR3 is 15 amino acids. CDR1 is MNHNS, CDR2 SASEGT, per germline. After removal of 3 bases from V and 3 bases from J, the junction contained 5 bases not matched to a gene. Here the CDR3 reads CASSDRAGGYNEQFF. The DNA of the CDR3 is TGTGCCAGCAGTGATCGGGCAGGGGGCTACAATGAGCAGTTCTTC.

The V gene is TRBV4-1, the J gene TRBJ2-3, with D perhaps TRBD1 (6 bases). Trimming took 0 bases from V and 3 from J, leaving 7 bases between them. Germline CDR1 and CDR2: MGHRA and YSYEKL. The CDR3 is 14 amino acids. CDR3 coding DNA: TGCGCCAGCAGCCAAGACCAGGGGACAGATACGCAGTATTTT. Translated: CASSQDQGTDTQYF.

This chain connects TRBV27 to TRBJ1-5, with 7 bases fitting TRBD1. Germline V gives CDR1 MNHEY, CDR2 SMNVEV (reference sequence). This CDR3 has 15 residues. J gave up 0 bases and V 4 bases, and 3 bases lay outside the gene matches. CDR3: CASSYRGNSNQPQHF. CDR3 DNA: TGTGCCAGCAGTTACAGGGGTAATAGCAATCAGCCCCAGCATTTT.

The chain couples TRBV7-8 to TRBJ2-3; 7 bases align to TRBD2. CDR1 SGHVS and CDR2 FQNEAQ come from the germline V gene. CDR3 length: 14 amino acids. J was trimmed by 0 bases and V by 5 bases; bases with no gene match: 2. CDR3 residues: CASSISGSTDTQYF. The DNA for the CDR3 is TGTGCCAGCAGCATTAGCGGGAGCACAGATACGCAGTATTTT.

The CDR3 reads CASSPQGVDSGANVLTF. CDR3 coding DNA: TGCGCCAGCAGTCCGCAGGGCGTTGACTCTGGGGCCAACGTCCTGACTTTC. The V and J genes are TRBV4-3 and TRBJ2-6, with D possibly matching TRBD1 (5 bases). Trimming removed 6 bases from V and 0 bases from J, with 15 bases in between. The CDR3 is 17 amino acids. Germline assignment: CDR1 LGHNA and CDR2 YSLEER.

The J gene is TRBJ1-5, the V gene TRBV15; D is undetermined. The germline gives CDR1 LNHNV, CDR2 YYDKDF (reference sequence). The CDR3 totals 20 residues. Trimming pared 4 bases from V and 0 bases from J, leaving 25 bases between. The DNA of the CDR3 is TGTGCCACCAGCACAAGTTGGGAGGGCGGTAGGAGATATAGCAATCAGCCCCAGCATTTT. Its protein is CATSTSWEGGRRYSNQPQHF.

The J gene is TRBJ2-3, the V gene TRBV10-3; 14 nucleotides align to TRBD2. Germline loops: CDR1 ENHRY, CDR2 SYGVKD. This CDR3 is built from 14 residues. V gave up 10 bases and J gave up 10 bases; unmatched junction bases: 10. The CDR3 DNA reads TGTGCCACCCTCCCGGGACTAGCGGGAGAAGCGCAGTATTTT. Translated, it gives CATLPGLAGEAQYF.

The chain employs TRBV5-4 and TRBJ2-7; 7 bases fit TRBD1. This CDR3 comprises 18 residues. Germline V CDR1 and CDR2: SGHNT, YYREEE (reference sequence). Unmatched junction bases numbered 17, after V lost 0 bases and J lost 5 bases. The CDR3 is CASSLGRRGRQGWDEQYF. The CDR3, as DNA: TGTGCCAGCAGCTTGGGGCGACGTGGCCGACAGGGCTGGGACGAGCAGTACTTC.

The chain has TRBV10-3 and TRBJ2-1; 11 bases line up with TRBD2. CDR1 is ENHRY, CDR2 SYGVKD, per germline. The CDR3 covers 14 residues. V shed 8 bases and J 2 bases; nucleotides not matched to a gene: 2. CDR3 sequence (DNA): TGTGCCATCGGGGGACTAGCGGCCTACAATGAGCAGTTCTTC. Encoded protein: CAIGGLAAYNEQFF.

This clone has just a few counts. This sequence joins TRBV7-9 and TRBJ1-1, with D unresolved. This CDR3 has 10 amino acids. Trimming cost V 2 bases and J 8 bases, with 3 bases left between them. Germline V CDR1 and CDR2: SEHNR, FQNEAQ (reference sequence). The CDR3 protein is CASSLSEAFF. The CDR3 DNA reads TGTGCCAGCAGCTTATCAGAAGCTTTCTTT.

The gene calls are TRBV7-2 and TRBJ2-7; the match to TRBD1 covers 9 bases. CDR1 SGHTA and CDR2 FQGNSA come from the germline V gene. The CDR3 loop spans 16 amino acids. J gave up 4 bases and V 2 bases, and 9 bases lay outside the gene matches. The CDR3 DNA is TGTGCCAGCAGCTTATTAGGGACAGGGTTGGGGTACGAGCAGTACTTC. Its protein is CASSLLGTGLGYEQYF.

The chain employs TRBV30 and TRBJ1-5; D remains unclear. The germline V gene encodes CDR1 GTSNPN and CDR2 SVGIG (reference sequence). Trimming removed 0 bases from V and 7 bases from J, with 10 bases in between. This CDR3 is 13 amino acids long. The CDR3 protein is CAWSVYGGQPQHF. The DNA for the CDR3 is TGTGCCTGGAGTGTATACGGAGGCCAGCCCCAGCATTTT.